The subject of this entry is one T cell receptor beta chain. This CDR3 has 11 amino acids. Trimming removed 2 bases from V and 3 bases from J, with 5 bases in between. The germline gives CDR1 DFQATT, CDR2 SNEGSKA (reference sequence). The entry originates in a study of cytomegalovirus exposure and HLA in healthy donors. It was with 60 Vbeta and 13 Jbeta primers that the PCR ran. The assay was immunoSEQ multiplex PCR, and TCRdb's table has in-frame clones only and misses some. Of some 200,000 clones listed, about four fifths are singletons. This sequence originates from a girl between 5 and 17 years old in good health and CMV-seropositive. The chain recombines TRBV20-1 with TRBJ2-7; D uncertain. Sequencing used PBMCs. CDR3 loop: CSARQDYEQYF. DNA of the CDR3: TGCAGTGCTAGACAGGACTACGAGCAGTACTTC.